Listed below are T cell receptor beta chains from one sample, sequenced in a study of T cell responses to AZD1222 COVID-19 vaccine. Data came from immunoSEQ multiplex PCR; TCRdb stores just in-frame clones and leaves some out. The data show 130,000 to 150,000 clones, about 89% seen once. The sample here was peripheral blood, taken on day 0 of MenACWY control vaccination. The source of these receptors is an adult in good health. Both conserved end residues are part of each CDR3. Fields, in order: CDR3 protein, D gene, V gene, J gene. D genes are given only for firm matches.

CDR3: CASSPFSYLEDSPLHF
D: -
V: TRBV18
J: TRBJ1-6

CDR3: CASSGQGSVTEAFF
D: TRBD1
V: TRBV6-1
J: TRBJ1-1

CDR3: CASSLPMVPTEAFF
D: -
V: TRBV4-1
J: TRBJ1-1

CDR3: CASSPQKGGELFF
D: -
V: TRBV3-1/TRBV3-2
J: TRBJ2-2

CDR3: CASSSGTGGLSTDTQYF
D: TRBD1
V: TRBV7-3
J: TRBJ2-3

CDR3: CATSDFLAGVRTGELFF
D: TRBD2
V: TRBV24-1
J: TRBJ2-2

CDR3: CASSQAGDQPQHF
D: -
V: TRBV4-1
J: TRBJ1-5

CDR3: CASSFGTDYGYTF
D: TRBD1
V: TRBV27
J: TRBJ1-2

CDR3: CASSLGGARGNTIYF
D: -
V: TRBV28
J: TRBJ1-3

CDR3: CASSHGQDYEQYF
D: TRBD1
V: TRBV4-1
J: TRBJ2-7

CDR3: CASSLSVRGVDEQYF
D: TRBD2
V: TRBV27
J: TRBJ2-7

CDR3: CASSLGQLYEQYF
D: -
V: TRBV27
J: TRBJ2-7

CDR3: CASSGRGSPLHF
D: -
V: TRBV4-1
J: TRBJ1-6

CDR3: CASSQDGRSEKLFF
D: -
V: TRBV4-1
J: TRBJ1-4

CDR3: CASSLSVQGPGNEQFF
D: -
V: TRBV3-1/TRBV3-2
J: TRBJ2-1

CDR3: CASSDTLQGAGTF
D: TRBD1
V: TRBV5-1
J: TRBJ1-2

CDR3: CASSLDLDVYEQYF
D: -
V: TRBV5-4
J: TRBJ2-7

CDR3: CASTRQGAREKLFF
D: TRBD1
V: TRBV27
J: TRBJ1-4

CDR3: CGLRIEKLQEQFF
D: -
V: TRBV27
J: TRBJ2-1

CDR3: CASSPPPTPGGEAFF
D: -
V: TRBV18
J: TRBJ1-1

CDR3: CASTSPNEQFF
D: -
V: TRBV28
J: TRBJ2-1

CDR3: CASSEGENTEAFF
D: -
V: TRBV10-1
J: TRBJ1-1

CDR3: CASSQGLAGGPETQYF
D: TRBD2
V: TRBV4-2
J: TRBJ2-5

CDR3: CASSQAESGRGPGTDTQYF
D: TRBD2
V: TRBV4-1
J: TRBJ2-3

CDR3: CASCSGGPNEQFF
D: TRBD2
V: TRBV28
J: TRBJ2-1

CDR3: CASSLTASFTTGELFF
D: -
V: TRBV7-9
J: TRBJ2-2

CDR3: CASSLAPGQGGEKLFF
D: -
V: TRBV5-1
J: TRBJ1-4

CDR3: CASSSLNNQPQHF
D: -
V: TRBV7-9
J: TRBJ1-5

CDR3: CASRGRGMGEQYF
D: TRBD2
V: TRBV6-5
J: TRBJ2-7

CDR3: CASSLRTAQETQYF
D: -
V: TRBV5-1
J: TRBJ2-5

CDR3: CASSSLHGGPSYEQYF
D: -
V: TRBV9
J: TRBJ2-7

CDR3: CAISGVTGAFF
D: -
V: TRBV10-3
J: TRBJ1-1

CDR3: CASSHWGGTGTVNEQFF
D: TRBD1
V: TRBV6-6
J: TRBJ2-1

CDR3: CASSPASGRGGNEQFF
D: TRBD2
V: TRBV11-1
J: TRBJ2-1

CDR3: CASSLHRGDNEKLFF
D: TRBD1
V: TRBV11-2
J: TRBJ1-4

CDR3: CASSRSSSGNFYNEQFF
D: TRBD2
V: TRBV7-3
J: TRBJ2-1

CDR3: CASGSSGTGGPQYF
D: TRBD1
V: TRBV27
J: TRBJ2-7

CDR3: CSADRFRNTF
D: -
V: TRBV20-1
J: TRBJ1-2

CDR3: CASSPDRGRGTQYF
D: TRBD1
V: TRBV7-3
J: TRBJ2-5

CDR3: CASSRIGTGSYGYTF
D: TRBD1
V: TRBV5-1
J: TRBJ1-2

CDR3: CASSLDREMAFF
D: -
V: TRBV5-1
J: TRBJ1-1

CDR3: CASSVGMERGQETQYF
D: -
V: TRBV9
J: TRBJ2-5

CDR3: CASSFGKLYEQYF
D: -
V: TRBV27
J: TRBJ2-7

CDR3: CAGRGQEWETQYF
D: -
V: TRBV7-2
J: TRBJ2-5

CDR3: CASSQENTLSSYNSPLHF
D: -
V: TRBV4-1
J: TRBJ1-6

CDR3: CASSLGGNTEAFF
D: -
V: TRBV11-2
J: TRBJ1-1

CDR3: CASSLVQGLNTEAFF
D: -
V: TRBV5-4
J: TRBJ1-1

CDR3: CATSDLRSSGRTEQFF
D: TRBD2
V: TRBV24-1
J: TRBJ2-1

CDR3: CASSATMGQPQHF
D: -
V: TRBV28
J: TRBJ1-5

CDR3: CASSPTGVIQPQHF
D: -
V: TRBV9
J: TRBJ1-5